This T cell receptor (beta chain) was captured by sequencing in a study of T cell repertoires in cytomegalovirus infection (dated by TCRdb to between 2018 and 2020). The study in broad terms: Because public TCR beta signatures pointed to carriage of CMV infection together with the matching HLA type, the HLA type of each donor mattered for the analysis. Overall study outcomes, separate from this receptor: The ex vivo response was dominated by HLA-C-restricted CMV-specific TCR beta clonotypes, which also provided the single most frequent clonotype in two of eight donors. In both this cohort and an independent approximately 370-donor cohort, the cumulative frequency of public TCR beta family members distinguished carriers of CMV infection plus the relevant HLA type.

Sequencing was performed on an Illumina HiSeq 1500. Starting from the raw public reads, TCRdb applied fastp trimming at Q25, assembled clones with MiXCR and retained in-frame beta chains. Rows merge per CDR3 protein into single entries with the most common DNA and genes. This sample has about 76,000 distinct CDR3 sequences in its table, and roughly 3.6% of those were observed once. The ten largest clonotypes hold 3.5% to 6% of the sample. The CDR3, from cysteine to phenylalanine, totals 14 residues. Only the CDR3 DNA is retained, 42 bases long and in frame from the first base. The V end loses 5 bases and the J end loses 6 bases, and a stretch of 11 bases separates them. Per the germline V gene, SGHVS is the CDR1 and FQNEAQ is the CDR2. The table lists this clonotype with many counts. Its specific antigen is unknown. No qualities accompany the bases; no much larger clone lies one base away.

The rearranged chain carries TRBV7-8 and TRBJ1-6, with no confidently assigned D gene. Sequences were obtained from PBMCs. The TCR comes from a human donor in good health (CMV status not recorded). Some clones in this sample may be carry-over from other donors' samples. This receptor carries the CDR3 CASSVEPLNSPLHF. The nucleotides are TGTGCCAGCAGCGTAGAACCCCTTAATTCACCCCTCCACTTT.